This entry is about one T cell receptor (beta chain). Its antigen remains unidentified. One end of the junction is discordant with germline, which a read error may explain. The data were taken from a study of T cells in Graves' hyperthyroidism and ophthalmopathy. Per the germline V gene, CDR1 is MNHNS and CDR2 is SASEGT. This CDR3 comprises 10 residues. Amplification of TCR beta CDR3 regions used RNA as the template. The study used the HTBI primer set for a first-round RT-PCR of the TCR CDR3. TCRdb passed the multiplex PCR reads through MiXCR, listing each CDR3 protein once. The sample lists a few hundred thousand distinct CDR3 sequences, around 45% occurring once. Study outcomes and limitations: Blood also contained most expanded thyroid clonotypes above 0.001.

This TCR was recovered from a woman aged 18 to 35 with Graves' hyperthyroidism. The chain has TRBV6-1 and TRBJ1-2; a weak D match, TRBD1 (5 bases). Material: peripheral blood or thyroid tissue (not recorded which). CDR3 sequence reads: CASGGSGRAF. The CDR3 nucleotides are TGTGCCAGCGGGGGTAGCGGGAGGGCCTTC.